This T cell receptor (beta chain) was sequenced during a study of chemoradiotherapy in HPV16-positive cancers. Sequencing used immunoSEQ multiplex PCR; TCRdb keeps in-frame clones, though not all of them. There are approximately 12,000 clones in the sample; about 89% occur only once, and approximately 1.7% lies in the top ten. Germline V lookup: CDR1 MNHNS, CDR2 SASEGT. The junction had 6 bases not matched to a gene; V was cut back by 2 bases and J by 7 bases. This CDR3 is 15 amino acids long. This TCR came from a human donor with HPV-associated anogenital cancer. The chain is built from TRBV6-1 and TRBJ2-1; TRBD2 matches 9 bases. This sample comprised blood, obtained from a patient who underwent chemoradiotherapy. The CDR3 is CASSESLAGRNEQFF. CDR3 DNA: TGTGCCAGCAGTGAAAGTCTAGCGGGGAGGAATGAGCAGTTCTTC.